These 28 T cell receptor beta chains were all obtained from the same sample, sequenced in a study of blood T cell repertoires in COVID-19. The protocol was immunoSEQ multiplex PCR, while the TCRdb copy is restricted to in-frame clones and leaves out a portion. The sample has under 200,000 clones, around 87% seen once. Source material: peripheral blood. All receptors derive from a woman older than 75 in a cohort sampled during active or convalescent COVID-19.

The chain carries TRBV29-1 and TRBJ1-2, with 10 bases matching TRBD1. This CDR3 is 12 amino acids long. Per the germline V gene, CDR1 is SQVTM and CDR2 is ANQGSEA. J gave up 5 bases and V 7 bases, and 4 bases lay outside the gene matches. Here the CDR3 DNA reads TGCAGCGGCGGGACAGGGGCATATGGCTACACCTTC. Its translation is CSGGTGAYGYTF.

The chain joins TRBV28 to TRBJ1-2, with TRBD1 matching 10 bases. This CDR3 spans 13 amino acids. Trimming at V came to 6 bases and at J to 7 bases, leaving 5 bases not matched to a gene. CDR1 is MDHEN, CDR2 SYDVKM, per germline. For the CDR3, the DNA is TGTGCCAGCAGGAGACAGGGGGCGGTTGGCTACACCTTC. This gives the protein CASRRQGAVGYTF.

This clone showed up just once. V is TRBV10-3 and J is TRBJ2-1; TRBD2 matches at 9 bases. CDR1 is ENHRY, CDR2 SYGVKD, per germline. The V and J ends lost 2 bases and 0 bases, in that order; junction bases with no gene match: 5. CDR3 length: 17 amino acids. The CDR3 sequence is CAISETRTSDSYNEQFF. CDR3 nucleotide sequence: TGTGCCATCAGTGAGACCCGGACTAGCGACTCCTACAATGAGCAGTTCTTC.

The chain recombines TRBV5-1 with TRBJ1-3, with 7 bases lining up with TRBD1. Germline V gene lookup returns CDR1 SGHRS and CDR2 YFSETQ. The J segment lost 4 bases and the V segment lost 3 bases, leaving 4 bases of the junction unmatched. The CDR3 runs 14 residues. The CDR3 nucleotides are TGCGCCAGCAGCTACCGACAGGGAGGAAACACCATATATTTT. Translated: CASSYRQGGNTIYF.

The chain employs TRBV9 and TRBJ2-2; 7 nucleotides line up with TRBD1. The germline gives CDR1 SGDLS, CDR2 YYNGEE. The CDR3 totals 15 residues. J gave up 5 bases and V 0 bases, and 4 bases lay outside the gene matches. For the CDR3, the DNA is TGTGCCAGCAGCGTAGTAGGGGGCGAGACCGGGGAGCTGTTTTTT. Protein product: CASSVVGGETGELFF. Complete variable domain (other parts from reference TRBV9 and TRBJ2-2): DSGVTQTPKHLITATGQRVTLRCSPRSGDLSVYWYQQSLDQGLQFLIQYYNGEERAKGNILERFSAQQFPDLHSELNLSSLELGDSALYFCASSVVGGETGELFFGEGSRLTVL.

This sequence joins TRBV6-5 and TRBJ1-5; 8 positions match TRBD1. V was pared by 6 bases and J by 2 bases, with 3 bases of the junction left unmatched. CDR3 length: 14 residues. Germline V gene lookup returns CDR1 MNHEY and CDR2 SVGAGI. The CDR3 bases are TGTGCCAGCAGGACAGGGGCAGGCAATCAGCCCCAGCATTTT. Its translation is CASRTGAGNQPQHF.

V and J are TRBV7-2 and TRBJ2-5, with D maybe TRBD2 (6 bases). From germline, CDR1 is SGHTA and CDR2 FQGNSA. The CDR3 totals 15 residues. Trimming took 0 bases from V and 3 from J, leaving 11 bases between them. The CDR3 sequence: CASSLAPGEEETQYF. In DNA form, the CDR3 reads TGTGCCAGCAGCTTAGCGCCGGGGGAGGAAGAGACCCAGTACTTC.

The V and J genes are TRBV4-1 and TRBJ2-7; D gene unclear. The CDR3 is 14 amino acids. Trimming cost V 0 bases and J 0 bases, with 6 bases left between them. The germline gives CDR1 MGHRA, CDR2 YSYEKL. The CDR3 loop reads CASSQEANSYEQYF. CDR3 DNA sequence: TGCGCCAGCAGCCAAGAGGCCAACTCCTACGAGCAGTACTTC.

The chain couples TRBV28 to TRBJ2-1, with D unclear. This CDR3 region has 13 residues. Germline CDR1 and CDR2: MDHEN and SYDVKM. V was clipped by 5 bases and J by 6 bases, with 11 bases between them. The CDR3 spells CASSGFTGNEQFF. The CDR3 coding sequence is TGTGCCAGCAGTGGGTTCACGGGCAATGAGCAGTTCTTC.

V is TRBV14 and J is TRBJ1-1; 8 bases map to TRBD1. V trimming: 1 base; J trimming: 8 bases; junction bases outside the gene matches: 9. Germline CDR1 reads SGHDN; CDR2 reads FVKESK. This CDR3 has 15 residues. CDR3 DNA sequence: TGTGCCAGCAGCCAAGGGAGAAGGGACAGGCACGAAGCTTTCTTT. This encodes CASSQGRRDRHEAFF.

On this clone: The junction shows a germline mismatch at one end, possibly a read error. This chain connects TRBV7-7 to TRBJ1-6, with a possible D match to TRBD1 (5 bases). The CDR3 covers 18 residues. Germline CDR1 reads SSHAT; CDR2 reads FNYEAQ (reference sequence). This CDR3 is CASSPLDWSGGRDSPLHF. For the CDR3, the DNA is TGTGCTAGCAGCCCTCTGGACTGGTCGGGGGGTCGAGATTCACCCCTCCACTTT.

Here the CDR3 reads CASITTGNGYTF. For the CDR3, the DNA is TGTGCCAGCATCACGACAGGGAATGGCTACACCTTC. This chain joins TRBV12-3 or TRBV12-4 and TRBJ1-2; TRBD1 matches at 7 bases. CDR3 length equals 12 residues. The V segment lost 7 bases and the J segment 6 bases; nucleotides outside the gene matches: 5.

V gene TRBV3-1 (or the pseudogene TRBV3-2) combines with J gene TRBJ2-1, with 7 bases aligning to TRBD2. The CDR3 length is 17 residues. Per the germline V gene, CDR1 is LGHDT and CDR2 is YNNKEL (reference sequence). Germline trimming cut 0 bases from V and 6 bases from J; bases unmatched to any gene: 11. CDR3 protein: CASSQDRWGRAINEQFF. CDR3 nucleotide sequence: TGTGCCAGCAGCCAAGATCGTTGGGGGAGGGCCATCAATGAGCAGTTCTTC.

This clone appeared once. This chain uses TRBV12-3 or TRBV12-4 with TRBJ2-3; 9 bases are shared with TRBD2. This CDR3 has 13 residues. After removal of 8 bases from V and 9 bases from J, the junction contained 9 bases not matched to a gene. The CDR3 DNA reads TGTGCCAGCGGGGGGGCTAGCGGGGAGACGCAGTATTTT. Its protein product is CASGGASGETQYF.

This sequence joins TRBV12-3 or TRBV12-4 and TRBJ1-3; TRBD1 agrees at 8 bases. Trimming at V came to 6 bases and at J to 8 bases, leaving 6 bases not matched to a gene. CDR3 size: 13 residues. CDR3 DNA sequence: TGTGCCAGCAGCCTGACAGGGGCGGACACCATATATTTT. Its translation is CASSLTGADTIYF.

In DNA, the CDR3 is TGCGCCAGCAGCCAAGATTATGGGGGGGCTATCGGGGAGCTGTTTTTT. Translation: CASSQDYGGAIGELFF. This chain uses TRBV4-3 with TRBJ2-2, with D possibly being TRBD2 (7 bases). Germline V gives CDR1 LGHNA, CDR2 YSLEER. The CDR3 is 16 amino acids. V lost 0 bases, J lost 7 bases, and 15 bases lay in between.

The chain carries TRBV9 and TRBJ1-1, with D hard to call. The V and J ends lost 2 bases and 1 base respectively, with 9 bases between them. The CDR3 extends over 14 amino acids. Germline V gene sequence: CDR1 SGDLS, CDR2 YYNGEE. The DNA for the CDR3 is TGTGCCAGCAGCGTTGACCGGGGGAACACTGAAGCTTTCTTT. It translates to CASSVDRGNTEAFF.

The chain couples TRBV2 to TRBJ2-3, with a tentative D call TRBD1 (5 bases). Trimming took 0 bases from V and 3 from J, leaving 10 bases between them. This CDR3 is 15 amino acids long. CDR1 SNHLY and CDR2 FYNNEI come from the germline V gene. CDR3 protein: CASSEAGAGTDTQYF. CDR3 nucleotides: TGTGCCAGCAGTGAAGCTGGGGCCGGGACAGATACGCAGTATTTT.

The rearrangement joins TRBV27 to TRBJ2-2, with 12 bases that match TRBD2. V lost 5 bases to trimming and J lost 7 bases; unmatched junction nucleotides: 8. The CDR3 length is 16 residues. Germline V gene lookup returns CDR1 MNHEY and CDR2 SMNVEV (reference sequence). CDR3 protein: CASSTRLAGAVGELFF. CDR3 coding DNA: TGTGCCAGCAGTACACGACTAGCGGGAGCTGTCGGGGAGCTGTTTTTT.

The chain links TRBV29-1 to TRBJ1-1; perhaps TRBD1 as D (6 bases). CDR3 length: 13 residues. The germline V gene encodes CDR1 SQVTM and CDR2 ANQGSEA. V shed 7 bases and J shed 1 base, with 13 bases lying between them. CDR3 DNA sequence: TGCAGCGCCCGACAGGCCGAGAACACTGAAGCTTTCTTT. This encodes CSARQAENTEAFF.

This sequence joins TRBV10-2 and TRBJ2-7, with D perhaps TRBD1 (6 bases). The CDR3 consists of 14 residues. Germline assignment: CDR1 WSHSY and CDR2 SAAADI. V lost 3 bases and J 5 bases, leaving 14 bases between the germline ends. The chain's CDR3 is CASSDPGHRHEQYV. The CDR3 coding sequence is TGCGCCAGCAGTGACCCGGGACATCGCCACGAGCAGTACGTC.

V gene TRBV7-9 combines with J gene TRBJ1-2; 9 bases fit TRBD1. CDR1 and CDR2 (germline): SEHNR, FQNEAQ (reference sequence). The CDR3 totals 15 residues. Losses at the gene ends were 6 bases for V and 4 bases for J; bases not matched to a gene: 9. The CDR3 is CASSPTGTGIYGYTF. In DNA, the CDR3 is TGTGCCAGCAGTCCCACCGGGACAGGGATCTATGGCTACACCTTC.

The gene calls are TRBV4-1 and TRBJ1-1, with D possibly being TRBD1 (5 bases). The CDR3 totals 14 residues. The germline V gene has CDR1 MGHRA and CDR2 YSYEKL. Trimming stripped 3 bases from V and 12 bases from J, with 20 bases between. DNA of the CDR3: TGCGCCAGCAGCCAGGAACGACAGATCGTTCAGCCTTTCTTT. As protein: CASSQERQIVQPFF.

This clone was found once. The chain links TRBV11-3 to TRBJ2-3; 7 nucleotides align to TRBD2. The germline gives CDR1 SGHNT, CDR2 YENEEA. CDR3 length equals 17 residues. After removal of 1 base from V and 5 bases from J, the junction contained 12 bases not matched to a gene. CDR3 in amino acids: CASSLGFWRGGEDTQYF. The CDR3 DNA is TGTGCCAGCAGCTTAGGGTTTTGGCGGGGAGGGGAAGATACGCAGTATTTT. Based on the CDR3 plus reference TRBV11-3 and TRBJ2-3, the full variable domain is EAGVVQSPRYKIIEKKQPVAFWCNPISGHNTLYWYLQNLGQGPELLIRYENEEAVDDSQLPKDRFSAERLKGVDSTLKIQPAELGDSAVYLCASSLGFWRGGEDTQYFGPGTRLTVL.

V is TRBV2 and J is TRBJ1-6; the match to TRBD1 covers 7 bases. Germline V lookup: CDR1 SNHLY, CDR2 FYNNEI. Trimming at V came to 8 bases and at J to 7 bases, leaving 5 bases not matched to a gene. This CDR3 is 13 amino acids long. Written as DNA, the CDR3 is TGTGCCAGCGGGGGACAGACCAATTCACCCCTCCACTTT. It translates to CASGGQTNSPLHF.

The chain employs TRBV10-2 and TRBJ2-5, with D perhaps TRBD1 (5 bases). Germline values: CDR1 WSHSY, CDR2 SAAADI. This CDR3 is 13 amino acids long. V lost 4 bases, J lost 2 bases, and 8 bases lay in between. The CDR3 region has the DNA TGCGCCAGCAGTGGACAGATTCAAGAGACCCAGTACTTC. It codes for CASSGQIQETQYF.

CDR3 in DNA: TGTGCCAGCAGCTTATTCGAGACAGGGGATGCCGAGCAGTACTTC. The encoded protein is CASSLFETGDAEQYF. The chain joins TRBV11-3 to TRBJ2-7; 8 bases agree with TRBD1. The germline CDR1 and CDR2 sequences are SGHNT and YENEEA. This CDR3 has 15 residues. Trimming took 2 bases from V and 6 from J; bases not matched to a gene: 9.

The chain carries TRBV5-5 and TRBJ1-2, with D maybe TRBD1 (5 bases). V shed 1 base and J shed 8 bases, with 15 bases lying between them. This CDR3 has 14 amino acids. Germline assignment: CDR1 SGHKS and CDR2 YYEKEE (reference sequence). The CDR3 DNA reads as TGTGCCAGCAGCTTGCTTGGCAGGGATTCCGGCTACACCTTC. Its translation: CASSLLGRDSGYTF. Based on the CDR3 plus reference TRBV5-5 and TRBJ1-2, the full variable domain is DAGVTQSPTHLIKTRGQQVTLRCSPISGHKSVSWYQQVLGQGPQFIFQYYEKEERGRGNFPDRFSARQFPNYSSELNVNALLLGDSALYLCASSLLGRDSGYTFGSGTRLTVV.